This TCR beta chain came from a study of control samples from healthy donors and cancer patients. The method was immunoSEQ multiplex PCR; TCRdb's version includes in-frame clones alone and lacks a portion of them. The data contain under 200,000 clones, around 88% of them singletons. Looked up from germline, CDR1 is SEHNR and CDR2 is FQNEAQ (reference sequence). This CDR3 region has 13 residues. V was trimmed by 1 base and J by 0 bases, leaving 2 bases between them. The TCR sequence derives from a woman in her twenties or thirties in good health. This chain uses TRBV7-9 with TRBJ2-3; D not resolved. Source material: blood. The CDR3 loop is CASSLVSTDTQYF. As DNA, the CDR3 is TGTGCCAGCAGCTTAGTTAGCACAGATACGCAGTATTTT.